This is a list of T cell receptor beta chains from one sample in a study of T cell changes during pregnancy in multiple sclerosis. Libraries were prepared by immunoSEQ multiplex PCR; TCRdb keeps only in-frame clonotypes and omits some of them. The sample carries 20,000 to 25,000 clones, approximately 90% recorded once. The specimen comprised CD8+ T cells from peripheral blood mononuclear cells, sampled in the first trimester of pregnancy. These receptors were taken from a female donor with multiple sclerosis, enrolled in a pregnancy study. The CDR3 runs from the conserved cysteine through the conserved F or W. A D gene is named only where the DNA matches it firmly. Size tells how often a clone was seen (once, few, many) or the class of an expanded clone, and some rows leave it out.

v_call: TRBV28; clone_size: .; j_call: TRBJ2-7; d_call: TRBD1; cdr3_aa: CASSFWDRGKGSSYEQYF; cdr3_nt: TGTGCCAGCAGTTTTTGGGACAGGGGAAAAGGCAGCTCCTACGAGCAGTACTTC
v_call: TRBV29-1; clone_size: .; j_call: TRBJ2-7; d_call: .; cdr3_aa: CSVWGDSAYEQYF; cdr3_nt: TGCAGCGTTTGGGGGGACTCTGCCTACGAGCAGTACTTC
v_call: TRBV6-6; clone_size: .; j_call: TRBJ2-1; d_call: .; cdr3_aa: CASGGAGWNEQFF; cdr3_nt: TGTGCCAGCGGGGGGGCCGGTTGGAATGAGCAGTTCTTC
v_call: TRBV7-2; clone_size: .; j_call: TRBJ2-7; d_call: TRBD2; cdr3_aa: CASSPGTSGNYEQYF; cdr3_nt: TGTGCCAGCAGCCCAGGGACTAGCGGGAACTACGAGCAGTACTTC
v_call: TRBV19; clone_size: few; j_call: TRBJ1-3; d_call: .; cdr3_aa: CASRSITSGHRRGNTIYF; cdr3_nt: TGTGCCAGTCGTAGTATAACGTCGGGTCATAGAAGAGGAAACACCATATATTTT
v_call: TRBV7-9; clone_size: .; j_call: TRBJ1-1; d_call: .; cdr3_aa: CASSLRSDTEAFF; cdr3_nt: TGTGCCAGCAGCCTTCGGTCGGACACTGAAGCTTTCTTT
v_call: TRBV4-2; clone_size: .; j_call: TRBJ2-7; d_call: TRBD1; cdr3_aa: CASSQLPGQGEMEQYF; cdr3_nt: TGTGCCAGCAGCCAACTACCGGGACAGGGGGAAATGGAGCAGTACTTC
v_call: TRBV28; clone_size: few; j_call: TRBJ1-2; d_call: TRBD1; cdr3_aa: CASSLDRGLSYGYTF; cdr3_nt: TGTGCCAGCAGCTTGGACAGGGGGCTATCCTATGGCTACACCTTC
v_call: TRBV6-6; clone_size: .; j_call: TRBJ1-1; d_call: .; cdr3_aa: CASSYSGEAFF; cdr3_nt: TGTGCCAGCAGCTACTCCGGTGAAGCTTTCTTT
v_call: TRBV30; clone_size: .; j_call: TRBJ2-7; d_call: .; cdr3_aa: CAWRWRGPYEQYF; cdr3_nt: TGTGCCTGGCGGTGGAGGGGACCCTACGAGCAGTACTTC
v_call: TRBV19; clone_size: .; j_call: TRBJ2-1; d_call: .; cdr3_aa: CASTRGPYNEQFF; cdr3_nt: TGTGCCAGTACCCGGGGTCCCTACAATGAGCAGTTCTTC
v_call: TRBV4-3; clone_size: .; j_call: TRBJ2-3; d_call: .; cdr3_aa: CASSQSSADTQYF; cdr3_nt: TGCGCCAGCAGCCAATCGTCCGCAGATACGCAGTATTTT
v_call: TRBV27; clone_size: .; j_call: TRBJ2-7; d_call: .; cdr3_aa: CASSLRGGTYEQYF; cdr3_nt: TGTGCCAGCAGTTTAAGGGGCGGAACCTACGAGCAGTACTTC
v_call: TRBV7-9; clone_size: .; j_call: TRBJ2-7; d_call: TRBD1; cdr3_aa: CASSVGTGDYEQYF; cdr3_nt: TGTGCCAGCAGCGTCGGGACAGGGGACTACGAGCAGTACTTC
v_call: TRBV4-3; clone_size: .; j_call: TRBJ1-1; d_call: .; cdr3_aa: CASSYSSRNTEAFF; cdr3_nt: TGCGCCAGCAGCTACTCTAGCAGGAACACTGAAGCTTTCTTT
v_call: TRBV6-5; clone_size: .; j_call: TRBJ2-1; d_call: .; cdr3_aa: CASSSPGLFNEQFF; cdr3_nt: TGTGCCAGCAGTTCCCCGGGACTCTTCAATGAGCAGTTCTTC
v_call: TRBV4-3; clone_size: .; j_call: TRBJ2-2; d_call: .; cdr3_aa: CASSHRGGTGELFF; cdr3_nt: TGCGCCAGCAGCCACAGAGGGGGCACCGGGGAGCTGTTTTTT
v_call: TRBV6-5; clone_size: .; j_call: TRBJ2-4; d_call: TRBD2; cdr3_aa: CASSYSTSGQNIQYF; cdr3_nt: TGTGCCAGCAGTTACTCGACTAGCGGGCAAAACATTCAGTACTTC
v_call: TRBV7-2; clone_size: .; j_call: TRBJ2-1; d_call: TRBD2; cdr3_aa: CASIPTAGGNEQFF; cdr3_nt: TGTGCCAGCATCCCAACCGCCGGGGGGAATGAGCAGTTCTTC
v_call: TRBV11-2; clone_size: .; j_call: TRBJ2-7; d_call: TRBD2; cdr3_aa: CASSAIAGGSYEQYF; cdr3_nt: TGTGCCAGCAGCGCAATAGCGGGGGGCTCCTACGAGCAGTACTTC
v_call: TRBV6-6; clone_size: .; j_call: TRBJ1-1; d_call: .; cdr3_aa: CASSSLQGGTEAFF; cdr3_nt: TGTGCCAGCAGTTCCCTCCAGGGTGGCACTGAAGCTTTCTTT
v_call: TRBV19; clone_size: .; j_call: TRBJ1-2; d_call: .; cdr3_aa: CASSPTANYGYTF; cdr3_nt: TGTGCCAGTAGTCCGACAGCTAACTATGGCTACACCTTC
v_call: TRBV5-4; clone_size: .; j_call: TRBJ2-7; d_call: TRBD1; cdr3_aa: CASSPQGASYEQYF; cdr3_nt: TGTGCCAGCAGCCCACAGGGGGCCTCCTACGAGCAGTACTTC
v_call: TRBV2; clone_size: .; j_call: TRBJ2-2; d_call: .; cdr3_aa: CASTRQRSNTGELFF; cdr3_nt: TGTGCCAGCACTCGACAGAGGTCCAACACCGGGGAGCTGTTTTTT
v_call: TRBV5-6; clone_size: .; j_call: TRBJ2-3; d_call: TRBD2; cdr3_aa: CASSVIAGTTDTQYF; cdr3_nt: TGTGCCAGCAGCGTAATAGCGGGTACCACAGATACGCAGTATTTT
v_call: TRBV27; clone_size: .; j_call: TRBJ2-1; d_call: TRBD1; cdr3_aa: CASSLGQGFYNEQFF; cdr3_nt: TGTGCCAGCAGTCTCGGACAGGGATTTTACAATGAGCAGTTCTTC
v_call: TRBV27; clone_size: .; j_call: TRBJ1-1; d_call: TRBD1; cdr3_aa: CASSLYWTGALGTEAFF; cdr3_nt: TGTGCCAGCAGTTTATATTGGACAGGGGCCCTGGGCACTGAAGCTTTCTTT
v_call: TRBV7-3; clone_size: .; j_call: TRBJ2-5; d_call: .; cdr3_aa: CASSFEGGLPQYF; cdr3_nt: TGTGCCAGCAGCTTCGAGGGGGGGTTGCCCCAGTACTTC
v_call: TRBV10-1; clone_size: .; j_call: TRBJ1-1; d_call: .; cdr3_aa: CARLGGKNTEAFF; cdr3_nt: TGCGCCCGGTTGGGGGGGAAGAACACTGAAGCTTTCTTT
v_call: TRBV11-3; clone_size: .; j_call: TRBJ1-3; d_call: TRBD1; cdr3_aa: CASSETGFSGNTIYF; cdr3_nt: TGTGCCAGCAGCGAGACAGGGTTCTCTGGAAACACCATATATTTT
v_call: TRBV7-9; clone_size: .; j_call: TRBJ1-1; d_call: .; cdr3_aa: CASSTPINHQDTEAFF; cdr3_nt: TGTGCCAGCAGCACACCCATAAACCACCAGGATACTGAAGCTTTCTTT
v_call: TRBV28; clone_size: .; j_call: TRBJ2-7; d_call: .; cdr3_aa: CASSLYYSYEQYF; cdr3_nt: TGTGCCAGCAGTTTATACTACTCCTACGAGCAGTACTTC
v_call: TRBV4-1; clone_size: .; j_call: TRBJ1-5; d_call: TRBD1; cdr3_aa: CASSQETGTPNQPQHF; cdr3_nt: TGCGCCAGCAGCCAAGAGACAGGGACCCCCAATCAGCCCCAGCATTTT
v_call: TRBV5-5; clone_size: .; j_call: TRBJ2-2; d_call: .; cdr3_aa: CASSLEVSGELFF; cdr3_nt: TGTGCCAGCAGCTTGGAAGTGAGCGGGGAGCTGTTTTTT
v_call: TRBV7-9; clone_size: .; j_call: TRBJ1-2; d_call: .; cdr3_aa: CASSPSGPSVPGYTF; cdr3_nt: TGTGCCAGCAGCCCCAGTGGGCCGTCGGTCCCTGGCTACACCTTC
v_call: TRBV19; clone_size: .; j_call: TRBJ2-1; d_call: TRBD2; cdr3_aa: CASSPTSGGSYNEQFF; cdr3_nt: TGTGCCAGTAGTCCCACTAGCGGGGGGTCCTACAATGAGCAGTTCTTC
v_call: TRBV11-3; clone_size: once; j_call: TRBJ2-7; d_call: TRBD2; cdr3_aa: CASSPTSGISYEQYF; cdr3_nt: TGTGCCAGCAGTCCGACTAGCGGGATCTCCTACGAGCAGTACTTC
v_call: TRBV5-1; clone_size: .; j_call: TRBJ2-1; d_call: TRBD1; cdr3_aa: CASSLRGTGYNEQFF; cdr3_nt: TGCGCCAGCAGCTTGAGAGGGACAGGGTACAATGAGCAGTTCTTC
v_call: TRBV10-3; clone_size: .; j_call: TRBJ2-7; d_call: TRBD2; cdr3_aa: CAIIRRSSSGPYEQYF; cdr3_nt: TGTGCCATCATAAGACGTAGTTCTAGCGGTCCCTACGAGCAGTACTTC
v_call: TRBV11-2; clone_size: .; j_call: TRBJ2-7; d_call: TRBD2; cdr3_aa: CASSPREALEMNYEQYF; cdr3_nt: TGTGCCAGCAGCCCGCGGGAGGCCCTCGAAATGAACTACGAGCAGTACTTC
v_call: TRBV4-3; clone_size: medium-sized; j_call: TRBJ2-7; d_call: TRBD2; cdr3_aa: CASSQASGGFEQYF; cdr3_nt: TGCGCCAGCAGCCAAGCTAGCGGGGGTTTCGAGCAGTACTTC